These 30 T cell receptor beta chains were sequenced from one sample in a study of OX40 agonist ivuxolimab in advanced cancers. This table comes from immunoSEQ multiplex PCR, and its TCRdb copy is limited to in-frame clones, with some not included. The sample shows roughly 18,000 clones, about 70% of them seen only once. The sequencing here drew on CD4+ or CD8+ T cells sorted from blood, taken in a trial of the OX40 agonist ivuxolimab. These receptors came from an adult with an advanced solid tumor such as melanoma, head and neck, liver or kidney cancer.

CDR3 loop: CASSLDGGELNEQYF. Written as DNA, the CDR3 is TGTGCCAGCAGCTTAGATGGAGGGGAACTCAACGAGCAGTACTTC. The V gene is TRBV11-2, the J gene TRBJ2-7, with D tentatively TRBD2 (6 bases). The CDR3 sequence is 15 residues long. V was trimmed by 0 bases and J by 5 bases, leaving 14 bases between them. Germline V lookup: CDR1 SGHAT, CDR2 FQNNGV.

This chain links TRBV28 with TRBJ2-7; 7 nucleotides match TRBD2. With V trimmed by 8 bases and J by 9 bases, 16 bases remained unmatched. The CDR3 spans 14 residues. Germline loops: CDR1 MDHEN, CDR2 SYDVKM. The DNA for the CDR3 is TGTGCCAGCCTCATGACGGGAGGAGTGGGCGGGCAGTACTTC. This translates into CASLMTGGVGGQYF.

The chain links TRBV5-4 to TRBJ2-7, with D uncertain. Trimming pared 0 bases from V and 4 bases from J, leaving 8 bases between. CDR1 and CDR2 (germline): SGHNT, YYREEE (reference sequence). The CDR3 covers 13 residues. CDR3 sequence (DNA): TGTGCCAGCAGCTTGGAGCCGGAATACGAGCAGTACTTC. It yields the protein CASSLEPEYEQYF.

The CDR3 region is CAWSVGTGGPDTQYF. The DNA for the CDR3 is TGTGCCTGGAGTGTCGGGACAGGGGGCCCAGATACGCAGTATTTT. The V call is TRBV30, the J call TRBJ2-3; 12 bases align to TRBD1. The CDR3 consists of 15 residues. CDR1 GTSNPN and CDR2 SVGIG come from the germline V gene (reference sequence). After removal of 0 bases from V and 4 bases from J, the junction contained 2 bases not matched to a gene.

This clone was detected only once. The chain links TRBV14 to TRBJ2-1; 9 bases map to TRBD2. There are 15 residues in the CDR3. V lost 8 bases and J lost 2; bases outside the gene matches: 7. The germline CDR1 and CDR2 sequences are SGHDN and FVKESK. The CDR3 DNA sequence: TGTGCCAGCTCAGCTAGCGGGACACCCTACAATGAGCAGTTCTTC. It is translated as CASSASGTPYNEQFF.

The J gene is TRBJ2-1, the V gene TRBV30; TRBD2 matches 7 bases. J lost 4 bases, V lost 7 bases, and 10 bases had no gene match. The CDR3 totals 14 residues. Germline CDR1 is GTSNPN and CDR2 is SVGIG (reference sequence). CDR3 amino acids: CASGVGGPYNEQFF. The CDR3 DNA reads as TGTGCCTCGGGGGTGGGAGGGCCTTACAATGAGCAGTTCTTC.

This clone has a single count. This chain uses TRBV11-3 with TRBJ2-1; tentative D call: TRBD1 (7 bases). CDR3 length equals 15 residues. Germline-derived CDR1 and CDR2 are SGHNT and YENEEA. The V end was cut by 6 bases, the J end by 4 bases, with 16 bases between. The CDR3 DNA follows: TGTGCCAGCAGTGGGGAACAGGGGAGGTACAATGAGCAGTTCTTC. Amino acid sequence: CASSGEQGRYNEQFF.

This clone came up a few times. The identical CDR3 is also encoded by other nucleotide sequences in the sample. The rearrangement uses TRBV6-5 and TRBJ1-3; tentative D call: TRBD1 (5 bases). Germline V gene lookup returns CDR1 MNHEY and CDR2 SVGAGI. Trimming removed 0 bases from V and 2 bases from J, with 8 bases in between. The CDR3 loop spans 15 amino acids. The CDR3 here is CASSYSGGPGNTIYF. In DNA form, the CDR3 reads TGTGCCAGCAGTTACTCGGGGGGACCTGGAAACACCATATATTTT.

V usage is TRBV28 and J usage is TRBJ2-3, with D uncertain. Germline values: CDR1 MDHEN, CDR2 SYDVKM. The CDR3 has 14 amino acids. Between the trimmed V and J ends, which lost 5 bases and 1 base, there was a span of 10 bases. In DNA form, the CDR3 reads TGTGCCAGCAGTGGTAGGGCTGGCACAGATACGCAGTATTTT. This gives the protein CASSGRAGTDTQYF. The full variable domain, its missing parts supplied by reference TRBV28 and TRBJ2-3, is DVKVTQSSRYLVKRTGEKVFLECVQDMDHENMFWYRQDPGLGLRLIYFSYDVKMKEKGDIPEGYSVSREKKERFSLILESASTNQTSMYLCASSGRAGTDTQYFGPGTRLTVL.

The chain joins TRBV28 to TRBJ2-1, with D possibly being TRBD1 (6 bases). The CDR3 length is 15 residues. Trimming stripped 3 bases from V and 0 bases from J, with 9 bases between. Germline assignment: CDR1 MDHEN and CDR2 SYDVKM. The CDR3 nucleotides are TGTGCCAGCAGTTTCCCGGACAGCTCCTACAATGAGCAGTTCTTC. It codes for CASSFPDSSYNEQFF.

This clone was seen once. J is TRBJ2-2 and V is TRBV30, with 7 bases that match TRBD1. The CDR3 totals 18 residues. Germline CDR1 reads GTSNPN; CDR2 reads SVGIG (reference sequence). V dropped 1 base and J dropped 3; count of bases not matched to a gene: 14. The CDR3 DNA reads TGTGCCTGGAGTGGGGGGATAGATAGGGGGCGATACACCGGGGAGCTGTTTTTT. Amino acid sequence: CAWSGGIDRGRYTGELFF.

This clone was observed a few times. The chain combines TRBV28 with TRBJ2-1, with 10 bases lining up with TRBD2. Germline loops: CDR1 MDHEN, CDR2 SYDVKM. The CDR3 extends over 15 amino acids. Trimming at V came to 5 bases and at J to 2 bases, leaving 3 bases not matched to a gene. CDR3 sequence reads: CASSPGLAAYNEQFF. In DNA form, the CDR3 reads TGTGCCAGCAGTCCCGGACTAGCGGCCTACAATGAGCAGTTCTTC.

Judged by abundance, this clone is medium-sized (0.01 to 0.1%). The chain uses TRBV9 and TRBJ2-2; 8 nucleotides match TRBD2. This CDR3 contains 16 residues. Germline values: CDR1 SGDLS, CDR2 YYNGEE. V was clipped by 0 bases and J by 7 bases; unmatched bases: 8. CDR3 bases: TGTGCCAGCAGCGTAGTAGCTGGACTAGCCGGCGGGGAGCTGTTTTTT. Its protein is CASSVVAGLAGGELFF.

By its share, this clone is medium-sized. The V gene is TRBV7-3, the J gene TRBJ2-1; D gene uncertain. This CDR3 comprises 15 residues. The V gene's germline CDR1 is SGHTA and CDR2 FQGTGA. With 1 base removed from V and 5 bases from J, the gap between germline ends came to 12 bases. The CDR3 nucleotides are TGTGCCAGCAGCTTAAGAGACGGGTCCCACAATGAGCAGTTCTTC. Protein: CASSLRDGSHNEQFF. The full variable domain, rest sourced from reference TRBV7-3 and TRBJ2-1, is GAGVSQTPSNKVTEKGKYVELRCDPISGHTALYWYRQSLGQGPEFLIYFQGTGAADDSGLPNDRFFAVRPEGSVSTLKIQRTERGDSAVYLCASSLRDGSHNEQFFGPGTRLTVL.

The J gene is TRBJ1-1, the V gene TRBV23-1; D not certain. TRBV23-1 is flagged as an ORF with uncertain function. The CDR3 is 13 residues long. Trimming shortened V by 7 bases and J by 5 bases, and 14 bases separated the two germline ends. CDR3 loop: CASNAGGGTEAFF. CDR3 DNA: TGCGCCAGCAACGCAGGAGGAGGGACTGAAGCTTTCTTT.

Here the CDR3 reads CASSLEGRAQETQYF. The CDR3 DNA follows: TGTGCCAGCAGCCTCGAGGGTAGGGCCCAAGAGACCCAGTACTTC. V gene TRBV9 combines with J gene TRBJ2-5; perhaps TRBD2 as D (5 bases). Trimming pared 4 bases from V and 1 base from J, leaving 14 bases between. The CDR3 is made up of 15 amino acids. Per germline, CDR1 SGDLS and CDR2 YYNGEE.

This chain uses TRBV19 with TRBJ2-1; 8 positions agree with TRBD1. The CDR3 contains 14 residues. The germline CDR1 and CDR2 sequences are LNHDA and SQIVND (reference sequence). After removal of 4 bases from V and 2 bases from J, the junction contained 1 base not matched to a gene. CDR3 in DNA: TGTGCCAGTAGTAAGGGACAGGCCTACAATGAGCAGTTCTTC. This codes for CASSKGQAYNEQFF.

The chain carries TRBV5-7 and TRBJ2-7; 9 bases line up with TRBD2. TRBV5-7 is filed as an ORF, its function uncertain. CDR3 length equals 14 residues. The ends lost 4 bases at V and 3 bases at J; junction bases unmatched: 5. Here the CDR3 reads CASSGKTSGYEQYF. In DNA form, the CDR3 reads TGTGCCAGCAGCGGGAAGACTAGCGGCTACGAGCAGTACTTC.

J is TRBJ2-1 and V is TRBV7-8; TRBD1 is a possible D gene (6 bases). CDR3 length equals 15 residues. Trimming removed 5 bases at V and 1 base at J, with 12 bases between. Per the germline V gene, CDR1 is SGHVS and CDR2 is FQNEAQ. The chain's CDR3 is CASSNRDKSYNEQFF. As DNA, the CDR3 is TGTGCCAGCAGCAACCGGGACAAGTCCTACAATGAGCAGTTCTTC.

A few counts support this clone. This rearrangement joins TRBV7-9 to TRBJ1-5; no reliable D call. In germline, CDR1 is SEHNR, CDR2 FQNEAQ (reference sequence). This CDR3 is built from 11 residues. V was clipped by 4 bases and J by 9 bases, with 7 bases between them. For the CDR3, the DNA is TGTGCCAGCAGCTCCGGTGGGCCCCAGCATTTT. It encodes CASSSGGPQHF.

The chain recombines TRBV25-1 with TRBJ2-7, with D unresolved. V gave up 6 bases and J gave up 0 bases, with 15 bases separating them. CDR1 MGHDK and CDR2 SYGVNS come from the germline V gene. CDR3 length: 15 amino acids. The CDR3 spells CASSHSTGSSYEQYF. CDR3 bases: TGTGCCAGCAGCCACAGCACCGGCAGCTCCTACGAGCAGTACTTC.

V usage is TRBV4-3 and J usage is TRBJ1-3; D may be TRBD1 (5 bases). CDR1 is LGHNA, CDR2 YSLEER, per germline. The CDR3 loop spans 17 amino acids. Trimming shortened V by 0 bases and J by 0 bases, and 12 bases separated the two germline ends. This chain's CDR3 is CASSQEVGESSGNTIYF. CDR3 DNA: TGCGCCAGCAGCCAAGAGGTAGGGGAGAGCTCTGGAAACACCATATATTTT.

This rearrangement joins TRBV7-9 to TRBJ1-4, with TRBD1 identical over 9 bases. The CDR3 has 17 amino acids. V shed 5 bases, J shed 8 bases, and the junction held 15 bases outside the gene matches. The germline CDR1 and CDR2 sequences are SEHNR and FQNEAQ (reference sequence). The CDR3 DNA is TGTGCCAGCAGCCCGTGGGTCGGCCGGGACAGGGACGAAAAACTGTTTTTT. The encoded protein is CASSPWVGRDRDEKLFF.

The chain links TRBV7-9 to TRBJ1-2; no definite D call. The CDR3 covers 16 residues. The V gene lost 3 bases and the J gene lost 5 bases, with 19 bases spanning the gap. The germline CDR1 and CDR2 sequences are SEHNR and FQNEAQ (reference sequence). In DNA, the CDR3 is TGTGCCAGCAGCTTGGTTTGGGCTGTCATGGGGTATGGCTACACCTTC. It codes for CASSLVWAVMGYGYTF.

The chain joins TRBV5-1 to TRBJ1-1; 9 nucleotides align to TRBD1. The CDR3 loop spans 13 amino acids. V shed 7 bases, J shed 4 bases, and the junction held 5 bases outside the gene matches. Germline V CDR1 and CDR2: SGHRS, YFSETQ. The CDR3, as DNA: TGCGCCAGCCGGGCGACAGGGGGCACTGAAGCTTTCTTT. It encodes CASRATGGTEAFF.

In this sample, this clone turned up a few times. This chain links TRBV7-9 with TRBJ1-2; D unclear. Germline assignment: CDR1 SEHNR and CDR2 FQNEAQ (reference sequence). There are 15 residues in the CDR3. Trimming removed 1 base from V and 7 bases from J, with 16 bases in between. CDR3 sequence: CASSLEGTGGTGYTF. The CDR3 nucleotides read TGTGCCAGCAGCTTAGAGGGAACCGGCGGTACTGGCTACACCTTC.

The chain employs TRBV4-2 and TRBJ2-5; TRBD2 aligns across 8 bases. TRBJ2-7 explains the end of the DNA better; the J call may be wrong. The CDR3 runs to 17 residues. From germline, CDR1 is LGHNA and CDR2 YNFKEQ. The CDR3 DNA sequence: TGTGCCAGCAGCCAGTCCTTTAGCGGGGTTAGCTCCTACGAGCAGTACTTC. It codes for CASSQSFSGVSSYEQYF.

The chain is built from TRBV27 and TRBJ1-2; D not certain. Looked up from germline, CDR1 is MNHEY and CDR2 is SMNVEV (reference sequence). V gave up 4 bases and J gave up 6 bases, with 15 bases separating them. The CDR3 spans 14 residues. The CDR3 bases are TGTGCCAGCAGTTCACAAAACAACCCCCATGGCTACACCTTC. It encodes CASSSQNNPHGYTF.

Relative to its sample, this clone is large. The genes are TRBV15 and TRBJ1-2; 8 bases map to TRBD1. CDR3 length: 17 residues. Germline CDR1 and CDR2: LNHNV and YYDKDF (reference sequence). V trimming: 0 bases; J trimming: 4 bases; junction bases outside the gene matches: 10. The CDR3 region has the DNA TGTGCCACCAGCAGAGATTACGGGACAGGAAGATCCTATGGCTACACCTTC. Encoded protein: CATSRDYGTGRSYGYTF.

The rearrangement uses TRBV19 and TRBJ2-7; D uncertain. Between the trimmed V and J ends, which lost 7 bases and 3 bases, there was a span of 13 bases. The CDR3 length is 13 residues. CDR1 and CDR2 from the germline V gene are LNHDA and SQIVND (reference sequence). CDR3 protein: CASNPAVGYEQYF. In DNA, the CDR3 is TGTGCCAGTAACCCGGCCGTCGGCTACGAGCAGTACTTC.